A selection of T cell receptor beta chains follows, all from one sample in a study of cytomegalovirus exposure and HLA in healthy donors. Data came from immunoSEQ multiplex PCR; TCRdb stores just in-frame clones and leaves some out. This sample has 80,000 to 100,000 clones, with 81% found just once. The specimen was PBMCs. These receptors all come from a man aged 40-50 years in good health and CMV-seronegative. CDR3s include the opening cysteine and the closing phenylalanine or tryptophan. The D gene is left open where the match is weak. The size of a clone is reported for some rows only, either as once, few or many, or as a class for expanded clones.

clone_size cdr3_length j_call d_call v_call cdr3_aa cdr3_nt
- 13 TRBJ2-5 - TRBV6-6 CASSRQWQETQYF TGTGCCAGCAGTCGACAGTGGCAAGAGACCCAGTACTTC
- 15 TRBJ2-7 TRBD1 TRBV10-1 CASSDGQGFSHEQYF TGCGCCAGCAGCGACGGACAGGGTTTCTCCCACGAGCAGTACTTC
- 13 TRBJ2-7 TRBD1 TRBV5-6 CASSLDRGYEQYF TGTGCCAGCAGCTTGGACAGGGGTTACGAGCAGTACTTC
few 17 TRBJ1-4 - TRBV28 CASRNGGIRQRNEKLFF TGTGCCAGCAGGAACGGGGGGATAAGACAGAGAAATGAAAAACTGTTTTTT
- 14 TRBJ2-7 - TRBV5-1 CASSPEPRPDEQYF TGCGCCAGCAGCCCGGAGCCACGGCCCGACGAGCAGTACTTC
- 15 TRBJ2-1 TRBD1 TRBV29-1 CSVGGGTGARTEQFF TGCAGCGTTGGGGGTGGGACAGGGGCGAGAACGGAGCAGTTCTTC
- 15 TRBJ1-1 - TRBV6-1 CASSLSPGPNTEAFF TGTGCCAGCAGTCTGTCACCAGGGCCGAACACTGAAGCTTTCTTT
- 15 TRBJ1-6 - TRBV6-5 CASVMMFGSNSPLHF TGTGCCAGCGTCATGATGTTCGGTAGTAATTCACCCCTCCACTTT
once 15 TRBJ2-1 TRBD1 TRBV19 CASSMARGPAGEQFF TGTGCCAGTAGTATGGCCAGGGGGCCCGCCGGTGAGCAGTTCTTC
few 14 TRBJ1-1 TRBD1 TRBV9 CASSVVDRATEAFF TGTGCCAGCAGCGTAGTGGACAGGGCCACTGAAGCTTTCTTT
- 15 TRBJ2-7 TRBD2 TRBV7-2 CASSLRRGVSYEQYF TGTGCCAGCAGCTTACGGCGGGGGGTATCCTACGAGCAGTACTTC
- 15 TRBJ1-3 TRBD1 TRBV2 CASSLKTGAGNTIYF TGTGCCAGCAGCCTAAAGACAGGGGCTGGAAACACCATATATTTT
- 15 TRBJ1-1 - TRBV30 CAWSRGVRGGTEAFF TGTGCCTGGAGCCGTGGGGTTCGGGGGGGGACTGAAGCTTTCTTT
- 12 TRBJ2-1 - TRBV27 CASSPSTNEQFF TGTGCCAGCAGCCCCTCCACTAATGAGCAGTTCTTC
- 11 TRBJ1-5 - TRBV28 CASSTGQPQHF TGTGCCAGTTCGACGGGTCAGCCCCAGCATTTT
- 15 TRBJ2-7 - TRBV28 CASSSAASVSYEQYF TGTGCCAGCAGTTCCGCCGCTAGCGTCTCCTACGAGCAGTACTTC
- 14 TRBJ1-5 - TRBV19 CASSKVGGNQPQHF TGTGCCAGTAGTAAGGTCGGGGGCAATCAGCCCCAGCATTTT
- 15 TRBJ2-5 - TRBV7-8 CASSPLTGRRETQYF TGTGCCAGCAGCCCGCTGACAGGGAGGCGAGAGACCCAGTACTTC
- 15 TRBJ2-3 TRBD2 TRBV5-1 CASSLASGGTDTQYF TGCGCCAGCAGCTTGGCTAGCGGGGGAACAGATACGCAGTATTTT
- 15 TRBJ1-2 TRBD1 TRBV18 CASSPARQGGGGYTF TGTGCCAGCTCACCCGCGCGACAGGGGGGCGGTGGCTACACCTTC
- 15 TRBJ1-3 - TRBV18 CASSPSGNSGNTIYF TGTGCCAGCTCACCCTCGGGGAACTCTGGAAACACCATATATTTT
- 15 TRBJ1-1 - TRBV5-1 CASSLLHNMNTEAFF TGCGCCAGCAGCTTGTTGCACAACATGAACACTGAAGCTTTCTTT
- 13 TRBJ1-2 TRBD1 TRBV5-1 CASSFSGTDGYTF TGCGCCAGCAGCTTTAGCGGGACAGATGGCTACACCTTC
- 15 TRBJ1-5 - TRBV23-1 CASSQSDSSNQPQHF TGCGCCAGCAGTCAATCGGACAGTAGCAATCAGCCCCAGCATTTT
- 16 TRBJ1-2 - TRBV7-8 CASSSDPDSYNYGYTF TGTGCCAGCAGCTCAGACCCGGACAGCTATAACTATGGCTACACCTTC
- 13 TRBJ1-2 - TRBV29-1 CSVEGRINYGYTF TGCAGCGTTGAGGGCAGGATCAACTATGGCTACACCTTC
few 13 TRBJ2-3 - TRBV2 CASNDVGTDTQYF TGTGCCAGCAATGACGTAGGCACAGATACGCAGTATTTT
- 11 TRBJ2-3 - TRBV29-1 CSALKGDTQYF TGCAGCGCGCTTAAGGGGGATACGCAGTATTTT
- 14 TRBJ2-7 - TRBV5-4 CASSLGPGVYEQYF TGTGCCAGCAGCCTAGGACCGGGAGTTTACGAGCAGTACTTC
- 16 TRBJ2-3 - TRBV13 CASSLVATPTADTQYF TGTGCCAGCAGCTTAGTCGCGACCCCAACAGCAGATACGCAGTATTTT
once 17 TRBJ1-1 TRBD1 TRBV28 CASSPDPGQGPNTEAFF TGTGCCAGCAGCCCCGACCCGGGACAGGGACCGAACACTGAAGCTTTCTTT
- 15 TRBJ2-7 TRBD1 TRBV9 CASSPLDRSSYEQYF TGTGCCAGCAGCCCACTGGACAGGAGCTCCTACGAGCAGTACTTC